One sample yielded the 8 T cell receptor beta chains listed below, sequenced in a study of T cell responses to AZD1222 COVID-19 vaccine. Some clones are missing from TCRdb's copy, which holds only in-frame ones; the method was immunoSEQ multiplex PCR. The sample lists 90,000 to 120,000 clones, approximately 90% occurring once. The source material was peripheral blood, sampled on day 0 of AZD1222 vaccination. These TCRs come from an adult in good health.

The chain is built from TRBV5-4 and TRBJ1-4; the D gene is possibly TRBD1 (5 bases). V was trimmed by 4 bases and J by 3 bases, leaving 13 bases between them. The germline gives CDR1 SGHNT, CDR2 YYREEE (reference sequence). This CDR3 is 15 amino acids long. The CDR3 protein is CASSADSSSNEKLFF. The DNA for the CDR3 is TGTGCCAGCAGCGCCGACAGCTCATCTAATGAAAAACTGTTTTTT.

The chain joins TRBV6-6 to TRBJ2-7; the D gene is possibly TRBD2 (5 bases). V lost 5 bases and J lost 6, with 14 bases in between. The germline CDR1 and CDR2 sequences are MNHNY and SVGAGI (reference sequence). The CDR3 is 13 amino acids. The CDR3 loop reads CASSPPERVEQYF. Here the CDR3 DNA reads TGTGCCAGCAGTCCGCCCGAGAGGGTCGAGCAGTACTTC.

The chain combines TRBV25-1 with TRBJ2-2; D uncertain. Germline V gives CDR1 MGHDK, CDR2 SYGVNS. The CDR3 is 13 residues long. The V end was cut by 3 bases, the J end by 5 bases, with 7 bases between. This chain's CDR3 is CASSDPETGELFF. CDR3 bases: TGTGCCAGCAGTGATCCGGAGACCGGGGAGCTGTTTTTT.

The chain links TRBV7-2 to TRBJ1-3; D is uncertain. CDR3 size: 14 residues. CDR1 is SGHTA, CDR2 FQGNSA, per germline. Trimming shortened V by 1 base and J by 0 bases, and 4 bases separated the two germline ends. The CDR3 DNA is TGTGCCAGCAGCTTAGGGAGCTCTGGAAACACCATATATTTT. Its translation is CASSLGSSGNTIYF.

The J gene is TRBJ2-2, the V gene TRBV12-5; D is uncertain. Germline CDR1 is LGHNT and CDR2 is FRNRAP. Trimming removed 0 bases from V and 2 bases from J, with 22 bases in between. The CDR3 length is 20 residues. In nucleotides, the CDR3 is TGTGCTAGTGGTTTGGTACCCCTCAGCGCTGTTGACTCAAACACCGGGGAGCTGTTTTTT. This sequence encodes CASGLVPLSAVDSNTGELFF.

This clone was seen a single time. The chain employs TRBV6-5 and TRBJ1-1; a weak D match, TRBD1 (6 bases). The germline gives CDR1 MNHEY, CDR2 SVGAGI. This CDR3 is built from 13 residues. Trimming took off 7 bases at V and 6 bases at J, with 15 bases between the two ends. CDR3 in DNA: TGTGCCAGCACTCCGGGGGCGCGACCTGAAGCTTTCTTT. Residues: CASTPGARPEAFF.

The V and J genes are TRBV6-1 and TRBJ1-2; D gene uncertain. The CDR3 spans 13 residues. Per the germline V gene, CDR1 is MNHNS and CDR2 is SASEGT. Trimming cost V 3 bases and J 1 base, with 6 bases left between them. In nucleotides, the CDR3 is TGTGCCAGCAGTGAGTCATTTAACTATGGCTACACCTTC. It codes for CASSESFNYGYTF.

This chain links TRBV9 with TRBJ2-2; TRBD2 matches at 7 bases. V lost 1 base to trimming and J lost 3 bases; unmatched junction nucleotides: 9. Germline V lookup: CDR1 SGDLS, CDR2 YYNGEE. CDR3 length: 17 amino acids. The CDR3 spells CASSVPVSGGHTGELFF. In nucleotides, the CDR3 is TGTGCCAGCAGCGTACCTGTATCGGGAGGCCACACCGGGGAGCTGTTTTTT.